These T cell receptor beta chains were read from a single sample in a study of shared clonotypes between healthy human individuals. The repertoire was sequenced with immunoSEQ multiplex PCR; TCRdb's copy has only in-frame clones and lacks some. The table has 1 million to 1.2 million clones, approximately 75% seen once; the top ten hold 0.85% to 1%. The sequenced sample consisted of memory CD4+ T cells from PBMCs. Source of these receptors: a man aged 18 to 29 in good health. Some clones in this sample may be carry-over from other donors' samples. CDR3s include the opening cysteine and the closing phenylalanine or tryptophan. D genes are given only for firm matches. For some rows the clone size is stated as once, few or many, or as a class when expanded; others skip it.

j_call cdr3_length clone_size d_call v_call cdr3_nt cdr3_aa
TRBJ1-1 15 . . TRBV9 TGTGCCAGCAGCGCGACCGGGACCCCGAACACTGAAGCTTTCTTT CASSATGTPNTEAFF
TRBJ2-7 14 . . TRBV28 TGTGCCAGCAGACGCGGGGAGGTAACCTACGAGCAGTACTTC CASRRGEVTYEQYF
TRBJ2-7 15 . TRBD2 TRBV2 TGTGCCAGCAGTGGGTCGAGCGGGAGGGGGAACGAGCAGTACTTC CASSGSSGRGNEQYF
TRBJ2-4 15 . TRBD2 TRBV7-9 TGTGCCAGCAGCTTTGGCGCTAGCGGGAGCGGCATTCAGTACTTC CASSFGASGSGIQYF
TRBJ2-1 13 . . TRBV28 TGTGCCAGCAGCCCGAGCCTCTACAATGAGCAGTTCTTC CASSPSLYNEQFF
TRBJ2-1 15 . TRBD2 TRBV11-2 TGTGCCAGCAGCCAACGACTAGCGGGAATCGATGAGCAGTTCTTC CASSQRLAGIDEQFF
TRBJ2-5 14 . TRBD1 TRBV29-1 TGCAGCGTTGTTATTACAGGGGGCTGGGAGACCCAGTACTTC CSVVITGGWETQYF
TRBJ1-5 15 . . TRBV28 TGTGCCAGCAGTCCCCCGACCGCTAGCAATCAGCCCCAGCATTTT CASSPPTASNQPQHF
TRBJ1-4 18 . . TRBV4-3 TGCGCCAGCAGCCCAAAGGAAACGGGGGCGGGATTCAGCGAAAAACTGTTTTTT CASSPKETGAGFSEKLFF
TRBJ2-1 15 . TRBD1 TRBV25-1 TGTGCCAGCAGTGAGCCTGGCGCTAGGGGGCATGAGCAGTTCTTC CASSEPGARGHEQFF
TRBJ2-7 14 . . TRBV7-8 TGTGCCAGCAGCTTAGAGGTTAGGCAGTACGAGCAGTACTTC CASSLEVRQYEQYF
TRBJ2-3 11 . . TRBV20-1 TGCAGTGCTAGCGATCGAGATACGCAGTATTTT CSASDRDTQYF
TRBJ2-7 13 . . TRBV18 TGTGCCAGCTCACCAGTCGGATACTACGAGCAGTACTTC CASSPVGYYEQYF
TRBJ1-2 14 . TRBD1 TRBV5-1 TGCGCCAGCAGCGCGAAAACAGGGGGCTATGGCTACACCTTC CASSAKTGGYGYTF
TRBJ1-1 14 once . TRBV19 TGTGCCAGTAACCGCCTCGGGGGAGGATCGGAAGCTTTCTTT CASNRLGGGSEAFF
TRBJ1-2 14 once TRBD1 TRBV19 TGTGCCAGTAGCCGGACAGGGAAGAACTATGGCTACACCTTC CASSRTGKNYGYTF
TRBJ2-5 17 few TRBD2 TRBV5-1 TGCGCCAGCAGCTTTGGAGCGGGAGGCCATTACCAAGAGACCCAGTACTTC CASSFGAGGHYQETQYF
TRBJ1-2 16 . . TRBV2 TGTGCCAGCAGTGAAAAGGAGGGGGGCGAGGCCTATGGCTACACCTTC CASSEKEGGEAYGYTF
TRBJ2-1 12 . . TRBV10-3 TGTGCCATCAGATGGAGAGACAATGAGCAGTTCTTC CAIRWRDNEQFF
TRBJ2-5 16 . . TRBV10-3 TGTGCCATCAGTGGGAGTTTAGGAGGGAATTGGGAGACCCAGTACTTC CAISGSLGGNWETQYF
TRBJ1-1 18 . . TRBV14 TGTGCCAGCAGCCAAGGCGTCAGGGGAGGAGTAGTGAGGACTGAAGCTTTCTTT CASSQGVRGGVVRTEAFF
TRBJ1-2 15 . . TRBV6-1 TGTGCCAGCAGCCCGGGGGGAGGGGGAGACTATGGCTACACCTTC CASSPGGGGDYGYTF
TRBJ1-4 13 . . TRBV7-2 TGTGCCAGCAGTCCGTCCGGGGGTGAAAAACTGTTTTTT CASSPSGGEKLFF
TRBJ1-2 12 . TRBD1 TRBV6-1 TGTGCCAGCAGAACAACAGGGGTAGGCTACACCTTC CASRTTGVGYTF
TRBJ2-3 13 . . TRBV5-4 TGTGCCAGCAGCGGCCCGAGCGCAGATACGCAGTATTTT CASSGPSADTQYF
TRBJ1-5 15 . . TRBV18 TGTGCCAGCTCACCACCGGGTGGGAGCAATCAGCCCCAGCATTTT CASSPPGGSNQPQHF
TRBJ2-7 11 . . TRBV28 TGTGCCAGCAGTTTATCCGACGAGCAGTACTTC CASSLSDEQYF
TRBJ1-2 14 . . TRBV30 TGTGCCTGGAGTGTACGCCGACAGGCGCTGGGCTACACCTTC CAWSVRRQALGYTF
TRBJ2-7 14 . . TRBV5-6 TGTGCCAGCAGCCCGGCTCCTAACTCCTACGAGCAGTACTTC CASSPAPNSYEQYF
TRBJ2-7 17 few TRBD1 TRBV11-2 TGTGCCAGCAGCTTAATGGAGGACAGGGTAAGCTCCTACGAGCAGTACTTC CASSLMEDRVSSYEQYF
TRBJ2-7 13 . TRBD2 TRBV6-5 TGTGCCAGCAGTAGCGGGAGGATGAACGAGCAGTACTTC CASSSGRMNEQYF
TRBJ1-1 13 . TRBD1 TRBV19 TGTGCCAGTACGGAGACAGGGGCGACTGAAGCTTTCTTT CASTETGATEAFF
TRBJ2-5 16 . TRBD1 TRBV5-1 TGCGCCAGCAAGGGACAGGGGGCTGTTCGTGCGGAGACCCAGTACTTC CASKGQGAVRAETQYF
TRBJ2-7 14 . . TRBV27 TGTGCCAGCAGTTCCGCCGTGGGGCGGCACGAGCAGTACTTC CASSSAVGRHEQYF
TRBJ2-7 16 . TRBD2 TRBV7-2 TGTGCCAGCAGCTTAGCGGGCGGGACTAGCGGATACGAGCAGTACTTC CASSLAGGTSGYEQYF
TRBJ1-4 15 . . TRBV5-4 TGTGCCAGCAGCTTGACTGGGGTCGGTAATGAAAAACTGTTTTTT CASSLTGVGNEKLFF
TRBJ2-3 15 . . TRBV6-5 TGTGCCAGCAGTTACTCAAGGGCAGCCGCAGATACGCAGTATTTT CASSYSRAAADTQYF
TRBJ2-3 17 . . TRBV11-2 TGTGCCAGCAGGGGGGGACTTACCGCCACTAGCACAGATACGCAGTATTTT CASRGGLTATSTDTQYF
TRBJ2-2 17 . TRBD2 TRBV5-3 TGTGCCAGAAGCTCTCAGCCCAGCGGGAAAGTTCCCGGGGAGCTGTTTTTT CARSSQPSGKVPGELFF